This T cell receptor beta chain was sequenced for a study of cytomegalovirus exposure and HLA in healthy donors. About this clone itself: Its antigen is undetermined.

Whole-study findings and limits: Cytomegalovirus-associated TCR beta chains were listed, numbering 150 to 200. High sensitivity and specificity were reportedly achieved when the classifier diagnosed cytomegalovirus status. A few chains tied to CMV proved CMV antigen-specific in vitro. A later analysis found first-cohort TCR clusters tended to co-occur in the 130 or so validation repertoires.

This table comes from immunoSEQ multiplex PCR, and its TCRdb copy is limited to in-frame clones, with some not included. Altogether about 130,000 clones are present, 85% to 90% being singletons, with the ten largest covering approximately 3.5%. The germline gives CDR1 MGHDK, CDR2 SYGVNS. V gave up 5 bases and J gave up 0 bases, with 19 bases separating them. The CDR3 totals 17 residues. Sequences were obtained from PBMCs. V is TRBV25-1 and J is TRBJ1-1, with D perhaps TRBD1 (6 bases). This clonotype was sampled from a man aged 30 to 39 in good health and CMV-seronegative. CDR3 DNA: TGTGCCAGCAGTTTTTCAAGGTCCAGGGACATGAACACTGAAGCTTTCTTT. Its protein product is CASSFSRSRDMNTEAFF.